These 32 T cell receptor beta chains were all obtained from the same sample, sequenced in a study of T cell changes during pregnancy in multiple sclerosis. The assay was immunoSEQ multiplex PCR, and TCRdb's table has in-frame clones only and misses some. The table includes under 95,000 clones, around 90% detected once. The material sequenced was peripheral blood, taken in the second trimester of pregnancy. These TCRs come from a female donor with multiple sclerosis, enrolled in a pregnancy study.

The V call is TRBV7-9, the J call TRBJ1-2; D is undetermined. Germline values: CDR1 SEHNR, CDR2 FQNEAQ (reference sequence). The CDR3 length is 13 residues. Deletions cut 8 bases from V and 4 bases from J, with 14 bases between. CDR3 nucleotide sequence: TGTGCCAGCGGGGAGGCGCGGATCTATGGCTACACCTTC. This sequence encodes CASGEARIYGYTF. The full variable domain, in which reference TRBV7-9 and TRBJ1-2 provide the parts outside the CDR3, is DTGVSQNPRHKITKRGQNVTFRCDPISEHNRLYWYRQTLGQGPEFLTYFQNEAQLEKSRLLSDRFSAERPKGSFSTLEIQRTEQGDSAMYLCASGEARIYGYTFGSGTRLTVV.

A single count supports this clone. The V gene is TRBV4-2, the J gene TRBJ2-7; maybe TRBD2 (6 bases). The germline V gene encodes CDR1 LGHNA and CDR2 YNFKEQ. CDR3 length: 17 residues. V dropped 0 bases and J dropped 0 bases, with 15 bases sitting between them. The CDR3 region is CASSQDGVIGSSYEQYF. CDR3 DNA: TGTGCCAGCAGCCAAGATGGCGTGATCGGGAGCTCCTACGAGCAGTACTTC.

The chain couples TRBV7-2 to TRBJ1-4; TRBD1 might be the D (5 bases). Looked up from germline, CDR1 is SGHTA and CDR2 is FQGNSA. The CDR3 loop spans 14 amino acids. V gave up 5 bases and J gave up 7 bases, with 14 bases separating them. The CDR3 sequence: CASSAGGVAEKLFF. CDR3 coding DNA: TGTGCCAGCAGCGCCGGGGGGGTGGCTGAAAAACTGTTTTTT.

The chain recombines TRBV18 with TRBJ2-5, with D uncertain. V lost 1 base, J lost 3 bases, and 3 bases lay in between. The CDR3 is made up of 12 amino acids. Germline assignment: CDR1 KGHSH and CDR2 LQKENI. CDR3 sequence: CASSPLEETQYF. The DNA of the CDR3 is TGTGCCAGCTCACCACTCGAAGAGACCCAGTACTTC.

This chain links TRBV5-1 with TRBJ2-7; D is ambiguous. CDR3 length: 13 residues. The V and J ends lost 5 bases and 2 bases respectively, with 11 bases between them. CDR1 is SGHRS, CDR2 YFSETQ, per germline. The DNA of the CDR3 is TGCGCCAGCAGTCCTACCGAAGCCTACGAGCAGTACTTC. This encodes CASSPTEAYEQYF. Supplemented by reference TRBV5-1 and TRBJ2-7, the full variable domain reads KAGVTQTPRYLIKTRGQQVTLSCSPISGHRSVSWYQQTPGQGLQFLFEYFSETQRNKGNFPGRFSGRQFSNSRSEMNVSTLELGDSALYLCASSPTEAYEQYFGPGTRLTVT.

V and J are TRBV7-9 and TRBJ2-1, with D perhaps TRBD2 (5 bases). The germline V gene encodes CDR1 SEHNR and CDR2 FQNEAQ (reference sequence). Trimming removed 10 bases at V and 9 bases at J, with 19 bases between. The CDR3 spans 13 residues. Written as DNA, the CDR3 is TGTGCCACCCCCCCGGGGTCACATGGTGAGCAGTTCTTC. As protein: CATPPGSHGEQFF.

This chain links TRBV2 with TRBJ2-2; TRBD1 matches at 11 bases. The CDR3 totals 16 residues. Germline CDR1 is SNHLY and CDR2 is FYNNEI. With 3 bases clipped from V and 4 bases from J, the junction kept 4 bases outside the gene matches. This chain's CDR3 is CASSEGTGGITGELFF. The CDR3 DNA sequence: TGTGCCAGCAGTGAGGGGACAGGGGGAATCACCGGGGAGCTGTTTTTT.

V and J are TRBV7-9 and TRBJ2-4, with TRBD2 identical over 15 bases. V shed 5 bases and J 0 bases; nucleotides not matched to a gene: 8. Germline V gene data show CDR1 as SEHNR and CDR2 as FQNEAQ (reference sequence). The CDR3 has 19 amino acids. CDR3 nucleotide sequence: TGTGCCAGCAGCCCCCGGACTAGCGGGGGGGAGCTAGCCAAAAACATTCAGTACTTC. Its protein is CASSPRTSGGELAKNIQYF. The whole variable domain, remainder taken from reference TRBV7-9 and TRBJ2-4, is DTGVSQNPRHKITKRGQNVTFRCDPISEHNRLYWYRQTLGQGPEFLTYFQNEAQLEKSRLLSDRFSAERPKGSFSTLEIQRTEQGDSAMYLCASSPRTSGGELAKNIQYFGAGTRLSVL.

This chain links TRBV11-2 with TRBJ2-3; 8 bases agree with TRBD1. V lost 6 bases and J lost 0; bases outside the gene matches: 8. Germline V gives CDR1 SGHAT, CDR2 FQNNGV. There are 16 residues in the CDR3. For the CDR3, the DNA is TGTGCCAGCAGTAACCCGGGGGACAGGAGCACAGATACGCAGTATTTT. It codes for CASSNPGDRSTDTQYF.

The genes are TRBV7-9 and TRBJ2-1; 14 nucleotides match TRBD2. The CDR3 is 14 residues long. The germline CDR1 and CDR2 sequences are SEHNR and FQNEAQ (reference sequence). After removal of 5 bases from V and 10 bases from J, the junction contained 4 bases not matched to a gene. The CDR3 DNA follows: TGTGCCAGCAGCGGACTAGCGGGAGGTGGGGAGCAGTTCTTC. Translated: CASSGLAGGGEQFF.

The chain recombines TRBV27 with TRBJ2-7; 7 bases map to TRBD1. This CDR3 comprises 15 residues. Trimming at V came to 5 bases and at J to 6 bases, leaving 13 bases not matched to a gene. Per the germline V gene, CDR1 is MNHEY and CDR2 is SMNVEV (reference sequence). The CDR3 sequence is CASSPTSTTGAEQYF. The DNA of the CDR3 is TGTGCCAGCAGTCCAACCTCCACAACAGGGGCCGAGCAGTACTTC.

This clone was recorded once. This rearrangement joins TRBV2 to TRBJ2-3; 8 bases match TRBD2. Germline loops: CDR1 SNHLY, CDR2 FYNNEI. V was clipped by 5 bases and J by 4 bases; unmatched bases: 2. The CDR3 has 13 residues. CDR3 sequence reads: CASSPREADTQYF. The DNA for the CDR3 is TGTGCCAGCAGTCCGCGGGAGGCAGATACGCAGTATTTT.

V and J are TRBV19 and TRBJ2-7, with 12 bases fitting TRBD1. Trimming took 6 bases from V and 5 from J; bases not matched to a gene: 5. There are 14 residues in the CDR3. Germline V gene data show CDR1 as LNHDA and CDR2 as SQIVND (reference sequence). CDR3 nucleotide sequence: TGTGCCAGTAGGCCTGGGACAGGGGGCCACGAGCAGTACTTC. It encodes CASRPGTGGHEQYF.

The chain combines TRBV6-5 with TRBJ2-7; a weak D match, TRBD1 (5 bases). This CDR3 comprises 13 residues. Between the trimmed V and J ends, which lost 4 bases and 1 base, there was a span of 8 bases. Germline CDR1 and CDR2: MNHEY and SVGAGI. CDR3 bases: TGTGCCAGCAGTTCTTACAGGTCCTACGAGCAGTACTTC. Translation: CASSSYRSYEQYF.

The chain couples TRBV9 to TRBJ2-7; 11 positions agree with TRBD2. Germline CDR1 is SGDLS and CDR2 is YYNGEE. The J segment lost 3 bases and the V segment lost 4 bases, leaving 3 bases of the junction unmatched. This CDR3 has 14 residues. The CDR3 DNA sequence: TGTGCCAGCAGCTTCGGGACTAGCGGCTACGAGCAGTACTTC. It yields the protein CASSFGTSGYEQYF.

The chain recombines TRBV28 with TRBJ2-2, with D perhaps matching TRBD1 (6 bases). The V and J ends lost 7 bases and 0 bases respectively, with 12 bases between them. CDR3 length: 15 amino acids. Per germline, CDR1 MDHEN and CDR2 SYDVKM. The CDR3 loop reads CASKQGGANTGELFF. For the CDR3, the DNA is TGTGCCAGCAAACAGGGTGGCGCGAACACCGGGGAGCTGTTTTTT.

The V and J genes are TRBV2 and TRBJ1-1; D unresolved. The V gene lost 6 bases and the J gene lost 7 bases, with 12 bases spanning the gap. The length of the CDR3 is 12 residues. Germline CDR1 SNHLY, CDR2 FYNNEI. Here the CDR3 DNA reads TGTGCCAGCAGCGTTTCACAGATTGAAGCTTTCTTT. This codes for CASSVSQIEAFF.

This clone was found many times. The gene calls are TRBV6-1 and TRBJ1-6; 9 bases match TRBD1. The J segment lost 7 bases and the V segment lost 6 bases, leaving 4 bases of the junction unmatched. The CDR3 is 14 residues long. The germline V gene has CDR1 MNHNS and CDR2 SASEGT. The CDR3: CASSRDRENSPLHF. The CDR3 nucleotides are TGTGCCAGCAGCCGGGACAGGGAAAATTCACCCCTCCACTTT.

This clone turned up a few times. The chain joins TRBV19 to TRBJ1-5, with 9 bases matching TRBD1. In germline, CDR1 is LNHDA, CDR2 SQIVND (reference sequence). The V and J ends lost 6 bases and 6 bases, in that order; junction bases with no gene match: 12. The CDR3 spans 16 residues. CDR3 bases: TGTGCCAGTAGCCAAGGGGGGGGACAGGGTCTTCAGCCCCAGCATTTT. Residues: CASSQGGGQGLQPQHF. Looking up the rest from reference TRBV19 and TRBJ1-5 gives the full variable domain: DGGITQSPKYLFRKEGQNVTLSCEQNLNHDAMYWYRQDPGQGLRLIYYSQIVNDFQKGDIAEGYSVSREKKESFPLTVTSAQKNPTAFYLCASSQGGGQGLQPQHFGDGTRLSIL.

This clone was picked up a small number of times. V gene TRBV13 combines with J gene TRBJ2-3, with 9 bases fitting TRBD2. CDR1 and CDR2 from the germline V gene are PRHDT and FYEKMQ (reference sequence). The CDR3 sequence is 14 residues long. V lost 3 bases to trimming and J lost 8 bases; unmatched junction nucleotides: 6. Here the CDR3 reads CASSFGRGGGTQYF. CDR3 nucleotide sequence: TGTGCCAGCAGCTTCGGGCGGGGGGGTGGTACGCAGTATTTT.

The chain employs TRBV19 and TRBJ2-1; D might be TRBD1 (6 bases). The CDR3 covers 13 residues. Trimming pared 6 bases from V and 9 bases from J, leaving 15 bases between. Germline CDR1 and CDR2: LNHDA and SQIVND (reference sequence). CDR3 residues: CASSEPRGFEQFF. The CDR3, as DNA: TGTGCCAGTAGCGAACCGAGGGGGTTTGAGCAGTTCTTC.

Comments on this clone: The sample carries other DNA sequences with the same CDR3. This rearrangement joins TRBV9 to TRBJ2-7; D is possibly TRBD2 (6 bases). The V gene lost 0 bases and the J gene lost 6 bases, with 10 bases spanning the gap. Looked up from germline, CDR1 is SGDLS and CDR2 is YYNGEE. CDR3 length: 13 amino acids. In DNA form, the CDR3 reads TGTGCCAGCAGCGTAGATCCCGGGGGCGAGCAGTACTTC. This gives the protein CASSVDPGGEQYF.

This chain links TRBV5-1 with TRBJ2-3, with 8 positions matching TRBD2. With 2 bases clipped from V and 8 bases from J, the junction kept 7 bases outside the gene matches. This CDR3 region has 14 residues. Germline CDR1 reads SGHRS; CDR2 reads YFSETQ. This CDR3 reads CASSLEREMSTQYF. CDR3 coding DNA: TGCGCCAGCAGCTTAGAGCGGGAGATGAGTACGCAGTATTTT.

The chain is built from TRBV29-1 and TRBJ2-7; 13 bases align to TRBD2. Germline V gene data show CDR1 as SQVTM and CDR2 as ANQGSEA. The CDR3 contains 14 residues. With V trimmed by 7 bases and J by 6 bases, 9 bases remained unmatched. This CDR3 reads CSARGLAGVTEQYF. The CDR3 nucleotides read TGCAGCGCCCGAGGACTAGCGGGAGTAACCGAGCAGTACTTC.

On this clone itself: The junction and the germline gene differ at one end; a read error may be behind it. The chain uses TRBV7-7 and TRBJ2-5; D might be TRBD2 (5 bases). The CDR3 sequence is 15 residues long. Per germline, CDR1 SSHAT and CDR2 FNYEAQ (reference sequence). CDR3 in amino acids: CASSRYPSLKETQYF. DNA of the CDR3: TGTGCTAGCAGCCGCTATCCTAGCCTCAAAGAGACCCAGTACTTC.

This clone is a singleton in its sample. CDR3 bases: TGTGCCAGTAGGTCGACAGCGTTATCCTACGAGCAGTACTTC. Its protein is CASRSTALSYEQYF. V gene TRBV19 combines with J gene TRBJ2-7; TRBD1 might be the D (5 bases). Germline V gene sequence: CDR1 LNHDA, CDR2 SQIVND (reference sequence). The CDR3 loop spans 14 amino acids. V gave up 6 bases and J gave up 1 base, with 13 bases separating them.

The gene calls are TRBV5-1 and TRBJ1-5, with a weak D call TRBD1 (6 bases). Trimming removed 4 bases from V and 5 bases from J, with 16 bases in between. This CDR3 comprises 15 residues. Looked up from germline, CDR1 is SGHRS and CDR2 is YFSETQ. The CDR3 DNA sequence: TGCGCCAGCAGCGTCGACACACAGGGCCATCAGCCCCAGCATTTT. Its translation is CASSVDTQGHQPQHF. The whole variable domain, filled in from reference TRBV5-1 and TRBJ1-5, reads KAGVTQTPRYLIKTRGQQVTLSCSPISGHRSVSWYQQTPGQGLQFLFEYFSETQRNKGNFPGRFSGRQFSNSRSEMNVSTLELGDSALYLCASSVDTQGHQPQHFGDGTRLSIL.

The chain has TRBV5-1 and TRBJ2-1; TRBD1 matches at 11 bases. Trimming removed 4 bases from V and 7 bases from J; junction bases left unmatched: 7. This CDR3 contains 15 residues. The germline V gene encodes CDR1 SGHRS and CDR2 YFSETQ. CDR3 DNA: TGCGCCAGCAGCCCAGGACAGGGGGCAACGAATGAGCAGTTCTTC. As protein: CASSPGQGATNEQFF. Combining the CDR3 with reference TRBV5-1 and TRBJ2-1 gives the whole variable domain KAGVTQTPRYLIKTRGQQVTLSCSPISGHRSVSWYQQTPGQGLQFLFEYFSETQRNKGNFPGRFSGRQFSNSRSEMNVSTLELGDSALYLCASSPGQGATNEQFFGPGTRLTVL.

This chain links TRBV11-2 with TRBJ2-5; 9 bases map to TRBD1. Germline trimming cut 5 bases from V and 4 bases from J; bases unmatched to any gene: 11. Germline CDR1 is SGHAT and CDR2 is FQNNGV. The CDR3 contains 16 residues. CDR3 in DNA: TGTGCCAGCAGCCTGCGGACAGGGGTGAGGGTAGAGACCCAGTACTTC. Its translation is CASSLRTGVRVETQYF.

The table lists this clone with a count of one. This chain connects TRBV9 to TRBJ1-1; D ambiguous. Germline V gene sequence: CDR1 SGDLS, CDR2 YYNGEE. The CDR3 has 13 residues. V was trimmed by 4 bases and J by 3 bases, leaving 10 bases between them. CDR3 loop: CASSTHLDTEAFF. The CDR3 DNA sequence: TGTGCCAGCAGCACCCACTTGGACACTGAAGCTTTCTTT.

The CDR3 protein is CASSFLSGANVLTF. DNA for the CDR3: TGTGCCAGCAGTTTTCTCTCTGGGGCCAACGTCCTGACTTTC. This sequence joins TRBV27 and TRBJ2-6, with unresolved D. CDR1 MNHEY and CDR2 SMNVEV come from the germline V gene (reference sequence). The CDR3 is 14 amino acids. V dropped 3 bases and J dropped 0 bases, with 3 bases sitting between them.

This clone has a single count. The V gene is TRBV7-6, the J gene TRBJ2-2; 12 bases match TRBD2. Germline assignment: CDR1 SGHVS and CDR2 FNYEAQ. The CDR3 has 19 amino acids. The J segment lost 6 bases and the V segment lost 5 bases, leaving 16 bases of the junction unmatched. In nucleotides, the CDR3 is TGTGCCAGCAGCCCACGACTTCTAGCGGGAGGGCTTATGGCCGGGGAGCTGTTTTTT. Translation gives CASSPRLLAGGLMAGELFF.